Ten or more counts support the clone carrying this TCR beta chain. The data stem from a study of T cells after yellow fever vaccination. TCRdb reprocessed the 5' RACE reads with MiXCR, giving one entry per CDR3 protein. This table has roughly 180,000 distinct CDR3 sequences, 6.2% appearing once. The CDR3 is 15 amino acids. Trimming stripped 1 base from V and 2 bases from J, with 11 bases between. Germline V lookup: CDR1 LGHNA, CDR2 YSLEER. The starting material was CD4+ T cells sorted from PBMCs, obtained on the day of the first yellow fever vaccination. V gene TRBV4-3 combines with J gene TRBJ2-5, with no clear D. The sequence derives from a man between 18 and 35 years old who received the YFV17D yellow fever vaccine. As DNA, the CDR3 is TGCGCCAGCAGCCAAGGGATAGGGAAACAAGAGACCCAGTACTTC. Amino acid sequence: CASSQGIGKQETQYF.